This TCR beta chain was documented in a study of T cells in Graves' hyperthyroidism and ophthalmopathy (dated by TCRdb to between 2017 and 2020). General notes on the study: Peripheral blood was sampled at the time of initial diagnosis, prior to any treatment. To identify TCR V-J signatures that set the groups apart, the researchers used a discovery cohort of approximately 98 patients, made up of 43 with Graves' ophthalmopathy and about 60 with stable Graves' hyperthyroidism. Prospective prediction of ophthalmopathy was tested in an independent validation cohort consisting of some 19 hyperthyroidism patients and some 17 patients who later progressed to ophthalmopathy. The 100 discovery patients were randomly divided into training and test sets at a 7:3 ratio. The study also compared thyroid tissue and blood T-cell repertoires from a handful of Graves' hyperthyroidism patients. Following sampling, methimazole starting at 30 mg daily was given to hyperthyroidism patients, and high-dose intravenous methylprednisolone was given to ophthalmopathy patients. The paper reports TCR Vbeta CDR3 sequencing of some 140 peripheral blood samples: 43 ophthalmopathy, roughly 80 hyperthyroidism and around 17 progressor patients.

TCR beta CDR3 regions were amplified from RNA transcripts. For the first round of RT-PCR on the TCR CDR3, the HTBI primer set was used together with the Qiagen OneStep RT-PCR kit. The libraries were constructed in a second round of multiplex PCR and then size-selected and purified. Paired-end sequencing of the libraries was performed with 100 bp reads on an Illumina HiSeq2000. The original methods were these. Raw data were processed with SOAPnuke, discarding reads with adapters, uncalled bases, mean Phred below 15, or no exact constant-primer or identifier match. High-quality paired reads were merged with COPE v1.2.5, and unique nucleotide sequences were defined as clonotypes. MiTCR v1.1 was used to align the clonotypes against IMGT TRBV, TRBD and TRBJ reference segments. Only V-J combinations with frequency above 0.0001, covering 99% to 99.2% of repertoires, were analysed. A TCS score was defined as the ratio of F50 (clonal expansion) to E x V (chaos), with BLOSUM62-based TCRdist applied between CDR3 peptides within each V-J. Welch's t-statistics and random forest reduced approximately 520 V-J features to about 13, which were used in a naive Bayes classifier (R e1071). TCRdb cleaned the public reads at Q25 with fastp, built clones with MiXCR and kept in-frame beta chains. Identical CDR3 protein sequences are pooled into one entry, listed with their most common genes and DNA. TCRdb, not the authors, supplied the V and J calls. This sample gives fewer than 450,000 distinct CDR3 sequences in total; roughly an eighth of them show up just once. Together, the top ten hold over 25% of the sample.

This clonotype was observed a few times. This receptor's antigen is unknown. One base away there is no much larger clone; base qualities are not given. CDR1 and CDR2 (DFQATT, SNEGSKA) derive from the germline V gene (reference sequence). From cysteine to phenylalanine, the CDR3 is 17 amino acids long. Just CDR3 DNA is preserved here, 51 bases in frame from base 1. V loses 4 bases of germline sequence and J loses 3 bases, and the interval between the two ends is 24 bases. Ophthalmopathy patients had moderately to severely active disease, with a Clinical Activity Score of 3 or more, a NOSPECS grade of 4 or more, and a disease duration of less than 3 months. Patients with uncontrolled infections, other autoimmune diseases, pregnancy or lactation were excluded. Diagnoses relied on clinical symptoms, serum thyroxine and TRAb, thyroid ultrasound and orbital computed tomography. PBMCs were isolated from about 10 ml of fresh peripheral blood by Ficoll-Paque density gradient centrifugation. Total RNA was extracted with Trizol reagent, and quality was checked on an Agilent 2100 Bioanalyzer.

General findings and caveats noted by the study authors: Most expanded thyroid clonotypes (frequency above 0.001) were also detected in blood, suggesting blood repertoires may reflect thyroid immune responses. No statistical method was used to set the sample size in advance, and investigators knew the group allocation. During validation, the model predicted progression to ophthalmopathy a median of approximately 6 months ahead of onset, with almost 71% sensitivity and 72% to 85% specificity. In cross-validation, a model built on a 13 V-J signature told ophthalmopathy apart from stable hyperthyroidism with 85% to 90% sensitivity and roughly 83% specificity, and in testing the same model reached 80%/75%.

Sequenced input: blood. The rearrangement joined TRBV20-1 to TRBJ2-5; the D match is possibly TRBD1 or TRBD2, with 5 bases aligned in each. The source of this sequence is a man aged 45 to 65 with Graves' ophthalmopathy. The CDR3 has the sequence CSATDLGESGNKETQYF. Here is the DNA: TGCAGTGCTACGGACCTAGGGGAAAGCGGAAATAAAGAGACCCAGTACTTC.